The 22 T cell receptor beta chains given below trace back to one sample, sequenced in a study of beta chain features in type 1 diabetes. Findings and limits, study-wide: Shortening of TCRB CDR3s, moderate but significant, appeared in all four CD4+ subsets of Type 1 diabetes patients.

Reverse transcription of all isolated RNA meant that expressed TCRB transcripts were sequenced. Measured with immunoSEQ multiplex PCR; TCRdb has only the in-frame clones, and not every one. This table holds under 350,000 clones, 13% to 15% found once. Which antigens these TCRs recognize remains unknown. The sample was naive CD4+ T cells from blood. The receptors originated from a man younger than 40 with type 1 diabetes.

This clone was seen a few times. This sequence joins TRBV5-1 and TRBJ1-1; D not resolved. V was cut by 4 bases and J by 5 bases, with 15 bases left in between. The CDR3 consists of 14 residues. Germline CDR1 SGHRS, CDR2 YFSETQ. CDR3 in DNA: TGCGCCAGCAGCAGAGCGGACCGGAGGACTGAAGCTTTCTTT. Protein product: CASSRADRRTEAFF.

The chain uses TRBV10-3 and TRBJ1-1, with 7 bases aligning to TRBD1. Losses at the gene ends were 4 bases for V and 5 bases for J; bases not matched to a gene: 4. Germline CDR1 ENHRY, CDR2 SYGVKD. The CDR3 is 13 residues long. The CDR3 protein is CAISGTGGTEAFF. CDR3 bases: TGTGCCATCAGTGGGACAGGTGGGACTGAAGCTTTCTTT.

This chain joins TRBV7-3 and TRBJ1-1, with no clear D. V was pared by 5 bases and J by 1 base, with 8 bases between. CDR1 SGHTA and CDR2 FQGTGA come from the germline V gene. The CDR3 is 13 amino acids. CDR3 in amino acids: CASSLTPNTEAFF. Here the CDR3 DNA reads TGTGCCAGCAGCCTGACACCGAACACTGAAGCTTTCTTT. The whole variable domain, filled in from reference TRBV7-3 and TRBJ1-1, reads GAGVSQTPSNKVTEKGKYVELRCDPISGHTALYWYRQSLGQGPEFLIYFQGTGAADDSGLPNDRFFAVRPEGSVSTLKIQRTERGDSAVYLCASSLTPNTEAFFGQGTRLTVV.

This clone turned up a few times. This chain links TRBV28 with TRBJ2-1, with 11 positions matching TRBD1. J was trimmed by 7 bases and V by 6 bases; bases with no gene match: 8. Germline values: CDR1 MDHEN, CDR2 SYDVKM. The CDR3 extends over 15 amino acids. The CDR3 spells CASSLGQGAWNEQFF. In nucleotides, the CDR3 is TGTGCCAGCAGCCTCGGACAGGGGGCTTGGAATGAGCAGTTCTTC.

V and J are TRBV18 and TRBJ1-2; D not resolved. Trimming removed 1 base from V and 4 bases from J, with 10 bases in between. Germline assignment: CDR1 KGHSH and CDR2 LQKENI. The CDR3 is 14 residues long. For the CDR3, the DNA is TGTGCCAGCTCACCACGGGGAGTCGGCTATGGCTACACCTTC. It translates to CASSPRGVGYGYTF. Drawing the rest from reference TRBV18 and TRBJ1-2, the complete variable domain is NAGVMQNPRHLVRRRGQEARLRCSPMKGHSHVYWYRQLPEEGLKFMVYLQKENIIDESGMPKERFSAEFPKEGPSILRIQQVVRGDSAAYFCASSPRGVGYGYTFGSGTRLTVV.

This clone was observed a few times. The CDR3 reads CASSLAPSGYEQYF. For the CDR3, the DNA is TGTGCCAGCAGCTTAGCGCCTAGCGGCTACGAGCAGTACTTC. The gene calls are TRBV7-2 and TRBJ2-7, with TRBD2 matching over 7 bases. The junction had 2 bases not matched to a gene; V was cut back by 0 bases and J by 3 bases. Germline loops: CDR1 SGHTA, CDR2 FQGNSA. This CDR3 has 14 residues.

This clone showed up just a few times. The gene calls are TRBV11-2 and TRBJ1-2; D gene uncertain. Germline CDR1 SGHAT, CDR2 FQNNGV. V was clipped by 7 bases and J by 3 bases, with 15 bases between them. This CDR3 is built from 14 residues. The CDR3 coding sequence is TGTGCCAGCACCCCACAGTTCGGGGACTATGGCTACACCTTC. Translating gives CASTPQFGDYGYTF.

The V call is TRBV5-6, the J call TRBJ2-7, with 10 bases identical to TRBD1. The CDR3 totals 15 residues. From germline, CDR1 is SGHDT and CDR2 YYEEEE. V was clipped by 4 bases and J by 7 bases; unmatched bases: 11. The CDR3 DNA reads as TGTGCCAGCAGCCTTCTAGGGACAGGGGACGAAGAGCAGTACTTC. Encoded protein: CASSLLGTGDEEQYF.

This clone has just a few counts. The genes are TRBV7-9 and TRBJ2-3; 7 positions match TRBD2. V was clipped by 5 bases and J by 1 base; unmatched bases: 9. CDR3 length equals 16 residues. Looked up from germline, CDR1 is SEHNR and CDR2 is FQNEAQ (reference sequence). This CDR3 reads CASSDERAGGTDTQYF. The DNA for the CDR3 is TGTGCCAGCAGCGACGAACGGGCGGGAGGCACAGATACGCAGTATTTT.

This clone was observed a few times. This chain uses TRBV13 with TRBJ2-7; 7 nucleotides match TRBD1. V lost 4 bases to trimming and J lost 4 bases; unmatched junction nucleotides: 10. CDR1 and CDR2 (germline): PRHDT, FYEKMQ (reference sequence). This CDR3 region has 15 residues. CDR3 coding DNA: TGTGCCAGCAGCTCAGGGTGGGGACAGACTTACGAGCAGTACTTC. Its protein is CASSSGWGQTYEQYF.

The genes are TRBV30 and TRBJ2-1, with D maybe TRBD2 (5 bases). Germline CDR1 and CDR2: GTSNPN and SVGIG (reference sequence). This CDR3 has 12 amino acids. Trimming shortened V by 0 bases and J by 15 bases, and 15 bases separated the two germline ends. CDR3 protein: CAWSVPTLARFF. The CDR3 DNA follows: TGTGCCTGGAGTGTACCAACCCTAGCACGGTTCTTC.

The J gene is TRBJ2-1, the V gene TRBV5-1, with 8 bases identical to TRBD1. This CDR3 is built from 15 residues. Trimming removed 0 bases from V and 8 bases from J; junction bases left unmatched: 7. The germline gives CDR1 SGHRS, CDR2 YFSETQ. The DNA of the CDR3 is TGCGCCAGCAGCTTGGGGACAGGGACAGCCGATGAGCAGTTCTTC. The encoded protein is CASSLGTGTADEQFF.

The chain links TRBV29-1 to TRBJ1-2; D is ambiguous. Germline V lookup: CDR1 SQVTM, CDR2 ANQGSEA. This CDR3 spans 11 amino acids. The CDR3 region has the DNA TGCTTGGGGTTGGGAGAAGGGGGCTACACCTTC. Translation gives CLGLGEGGYTF. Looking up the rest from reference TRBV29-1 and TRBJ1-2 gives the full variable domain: SAVISQKPSRDICQRGTSLTIQCQVDSQVTMMFWYRQQPGQSLTLIATANQGSEATYESGFVIDKFPISRPNLTFSTLTVSNMSPEDSSIYLCLGLGEGGYTFGSGTRLTVV.

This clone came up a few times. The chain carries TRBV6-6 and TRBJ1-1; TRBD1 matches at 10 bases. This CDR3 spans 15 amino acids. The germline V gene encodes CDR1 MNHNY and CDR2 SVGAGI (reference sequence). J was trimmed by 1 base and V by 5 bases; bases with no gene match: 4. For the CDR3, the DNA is TGTGCCAGCAGTAACCGGGACAGGGGGAACACTGAAGCTTTCTTT. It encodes CASSNRDRGNTEAFF.

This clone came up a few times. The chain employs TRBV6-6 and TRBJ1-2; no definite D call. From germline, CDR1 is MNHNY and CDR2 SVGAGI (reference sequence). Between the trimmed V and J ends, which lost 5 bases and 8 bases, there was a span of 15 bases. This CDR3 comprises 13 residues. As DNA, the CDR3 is TGTGCCAGCAGTACCGGGATACTGGGGGGCTACACCTTC. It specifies CASSTGILGGYTF.

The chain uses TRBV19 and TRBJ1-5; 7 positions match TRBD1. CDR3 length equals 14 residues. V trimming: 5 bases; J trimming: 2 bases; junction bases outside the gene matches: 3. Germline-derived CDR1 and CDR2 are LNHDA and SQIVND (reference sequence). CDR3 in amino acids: CASSPGTGNQPQHF. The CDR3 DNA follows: TGTGCCAGTAGTCCGGGGACAGGCAATCAGCCCCAGCATTTT.

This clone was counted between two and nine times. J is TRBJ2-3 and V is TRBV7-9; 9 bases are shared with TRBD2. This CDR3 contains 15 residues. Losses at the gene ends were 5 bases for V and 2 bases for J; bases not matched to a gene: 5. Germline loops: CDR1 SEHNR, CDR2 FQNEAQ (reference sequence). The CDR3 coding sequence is TGTGCCAGCAGCGCCAGACTAGCGGACACAGATACGCAGTATTTT. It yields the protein CASSARLADTDTQYF.

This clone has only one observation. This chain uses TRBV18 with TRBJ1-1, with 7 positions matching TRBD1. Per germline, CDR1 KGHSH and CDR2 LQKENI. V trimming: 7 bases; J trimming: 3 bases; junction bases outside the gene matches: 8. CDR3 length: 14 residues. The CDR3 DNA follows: TGTGCCAGCTGCCAGGGACAGACCTACACTGAAGCTTTCTTT. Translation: CASCQGQTYTEAFF.

The CDR3 loop is CASSRQGAPEKLFF. The CDR3 bases are TGCGCCAGCAGCCGACAGGGGGCGCCTGAAAAACTGTTTTTT. The chain recombines TRBV4-1 with TRBJ1-4, with 10 bases matching TRBD1. CDR3 length: 14 residues. Germline V gene sequence: CDR1 MGHRA, CDR2 YSYEKL. V was pared by 4 bases and J by 7 bases, with 3 bases of the junction left unmatched.

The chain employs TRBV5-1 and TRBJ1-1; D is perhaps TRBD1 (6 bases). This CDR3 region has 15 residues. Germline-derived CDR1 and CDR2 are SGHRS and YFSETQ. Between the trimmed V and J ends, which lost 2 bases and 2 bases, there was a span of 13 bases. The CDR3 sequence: CASSFTQGLNTEAFF. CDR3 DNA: TGCGCCAGCAGCTTCACTCAGGGGCTCAACACTGAAGCTTTCTTT.

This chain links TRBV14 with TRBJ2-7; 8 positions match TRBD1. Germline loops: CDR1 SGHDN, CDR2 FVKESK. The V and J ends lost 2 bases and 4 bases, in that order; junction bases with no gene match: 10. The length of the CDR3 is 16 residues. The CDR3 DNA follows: TGTGCCAGCAGCCAACTATCCCGGGACAGGACTTACGAGCAGTACTTC. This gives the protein CASSQLSRDRTYEQYF.

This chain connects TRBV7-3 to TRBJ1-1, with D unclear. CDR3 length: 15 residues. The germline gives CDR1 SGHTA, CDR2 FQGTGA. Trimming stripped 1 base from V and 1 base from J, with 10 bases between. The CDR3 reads CASSLNRERNTEAFF. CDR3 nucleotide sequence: TGTGCCAGCAGCTTAAATAGGGAGAGGAACACTGAAGCTTTCTTT.